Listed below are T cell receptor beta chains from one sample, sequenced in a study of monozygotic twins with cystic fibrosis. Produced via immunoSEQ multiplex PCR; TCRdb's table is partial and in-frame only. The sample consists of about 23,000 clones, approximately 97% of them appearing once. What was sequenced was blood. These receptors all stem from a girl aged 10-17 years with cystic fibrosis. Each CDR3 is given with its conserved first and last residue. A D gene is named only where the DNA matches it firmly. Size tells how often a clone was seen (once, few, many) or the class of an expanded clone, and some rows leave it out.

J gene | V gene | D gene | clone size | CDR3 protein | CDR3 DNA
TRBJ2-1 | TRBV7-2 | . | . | CASSLVVTIYNEQFF | TGTGCCAGCAGCTTAGTGGTCACCATCTACAATGAGCAGTTCTTC
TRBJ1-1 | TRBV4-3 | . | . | CASSQDLGGSAEAFF | TGCGCCAGCAGCCAAGATCTTGGGGGCAGCGCTGAAGCTTTCTTT
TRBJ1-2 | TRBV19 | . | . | CASNMGSDGYTF | TGTGCCAGTAACATGGGGAGTGATGGCTACACCTTC
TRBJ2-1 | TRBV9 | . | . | CASSVAPRGTRNNEQFF | TGTGCCAGCAGCGTAGCCCCACGGGGGACGCGAAACAATGAGCAGTTCTTC
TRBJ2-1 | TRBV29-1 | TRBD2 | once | CSVQTSRIFGEQFF | TGCAGCGTGCAGACTAGCAGGATTTTTGGTGAGCAGTTCTTC
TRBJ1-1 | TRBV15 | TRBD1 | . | CATSPRTGGNTEAFF | TGTGCCACCAGCCCCCGGACAGGGGGGAACACTGAAGCTTTCTTT
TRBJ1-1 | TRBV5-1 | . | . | CASSLGTAAMNTEAFF | TGCGCCAGCAGCTTGGGGACAGCCGCGATGAACACTGAAGCTTTCTTT
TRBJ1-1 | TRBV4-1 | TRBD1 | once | CASSQIAGGLDTEAFF | TGCGCCAGCAGCCAAATAGCAGGGGGCTTGGACACTGAAGCTTTCTTT
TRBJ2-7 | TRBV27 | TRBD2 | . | CASSFFFSGSLYEQYF | TGTGCCAGCAGTTTCTTTTTCAGCGGGAGTCTGTACGAGCAGTACTTC
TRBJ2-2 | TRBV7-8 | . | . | CASSLFGGAVEDTGELFF | TGTGCCAGCAGCTTATTCGGTGGAGCAGTCGAGGACACCGGGGAGCTGTTTTTT
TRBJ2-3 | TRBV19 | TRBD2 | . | CASSPGTSGRDTQYF | TGTGCCAGTAGTCCCGGGACTAGCGGGAGGGATACGCAGTATTTT
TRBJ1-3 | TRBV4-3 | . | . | CASSPDRNTIYF | TGCGCCAGCAGCCCGGATCGAAACACCATATATTTT
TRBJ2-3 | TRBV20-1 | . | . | CSAQGGDTQYF | TGCAGTGCTCAAGGGGGGGATACGCAGTATTTT
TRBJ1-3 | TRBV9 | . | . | CASSYEGSGNTIYF | TGTGCCAGCAGTTATGAGGGCTCTGGAAACACCATATATTTT
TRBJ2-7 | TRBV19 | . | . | CASSLDPGYEQYF | TGTGCCAGTAGTCTCGATCCTGGTTACGAGCAGTACTTC
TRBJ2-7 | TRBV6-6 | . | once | CASSYFGGYEQYF | TGTGCCAGCAGTTACTTTGGGGGCTACGAGCAGTACTTC
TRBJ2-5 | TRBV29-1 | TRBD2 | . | CSGIDGTSGRPETQYF | TGCAGCGGGATCGACGGGACTAGCGGGAGACCAGAGACCCAGTACTTC
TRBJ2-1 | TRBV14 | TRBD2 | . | CASSQRLAGPYNEQFF | TGTGCCAGCAGCCAAAGACTAGCGGGTCCCTACAATGAGCAGTTCTTC
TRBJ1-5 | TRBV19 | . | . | CASSTQATNQPQHF | TGTGCCAGTAGTACCCAGGCGACTAATCAGCCCCAGCATTTT
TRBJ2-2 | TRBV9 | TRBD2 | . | CASSGSGRGRTGELFF | TGTGCCAGCAGTGGTAGCGGGAGAGGGCGCACCGGGGAGCTGTTTTTT
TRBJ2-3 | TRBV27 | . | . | CASSVRPRDTQYF | TGTGCCAGCAGTGTCCGACCACGAGATACGCAGTATTTT
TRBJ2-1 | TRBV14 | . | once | CASSKDRNFDEQFF | TGTGCCAGCAGCAAAGACCGAAACTTTGATGAGCAGTTCTTC
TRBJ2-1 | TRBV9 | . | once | CASSVVDYSSYNEQFF | TGTGCCAGCAGCGTTGTCGACTATAGCTCCTACAATGAGCAGTTCTTC
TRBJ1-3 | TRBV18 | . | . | CASSYQPGDYPGNTIYF | TGTGCCAGCTCATACCAACCGGGAGATTATCCTGGAAACACCATATATTTT
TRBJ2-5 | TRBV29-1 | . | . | CSVDQETQYF | TGCAGCGTCGACCAAGAGACCCAGTACTTC
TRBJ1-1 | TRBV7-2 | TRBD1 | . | CASSFDRANTEAFF | TGTGCCAGCAGCTTTGACAGGGCAAACACTGAAGCTTTCTTT
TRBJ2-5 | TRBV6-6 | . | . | CASSPGTLRETQYF | TGTGCCAGCAGCCCCGGGACACTCAGAGAGACCCAGTACTTC
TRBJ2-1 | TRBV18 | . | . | CASSPLRDDRFF | TGTGCCAGCTCACCATTAAGGGATGACCGGTTCTTC
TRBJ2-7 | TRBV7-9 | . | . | CASSPPLADTRSEQYF | TGTGCCAGCAGCCCACCCTTAGCGGATACCCGTAGCGAGCAGTACTTC
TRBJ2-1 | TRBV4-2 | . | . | CASSQEAGGGGEQFF | TGTGCCAGCAGCCAGGAAGCCGGGGGCGGAGGTGAGCAGTTCTTC
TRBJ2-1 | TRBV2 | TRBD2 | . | CASSRTSGNYNEQFF | TGTGCCAGCAGCCGGACTAGCGGCAATTACAATGAGCAGTTCTTC
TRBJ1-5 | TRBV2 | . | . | CASRGVVHQPQHF | TGTGCCAGCAGGGGTGTAGTTCATCAGCCCCAGCATTTT
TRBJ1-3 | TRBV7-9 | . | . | CASSRQGNTIYF | TGTGCCAGCAGCCGACAGGGAAACACCATATATTTT
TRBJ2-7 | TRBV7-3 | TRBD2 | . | CASSLAAGGHYEQYF | TGTGCCAGCAGCTTAGCAGCGGGAGGCCACTACGAGCAGTACTTC
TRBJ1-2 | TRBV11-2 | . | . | CASSSQGGSPIF | TGTGCCAGCAGCTCACAGGGAGGGTCTCCCATTTTC